This is a list of T cell receptor beta chains from one sample in a study of cytomegalovirus exposure and HLA in healthy donors. Sequenced by immunoSEQ multiplex PCR; TCRdb stores in-frame clones only, minus some. The table has over 150,000 clones, over 70% seen once. The sequencing sample was made of PBMCs. Receptors were obtained from a man aged 30 to 45 in good health and CMV-seropositive. The conserved cysteine and the conserved F or W are not part of the CDR3 here.

v_call	j_call	cdr3_aa
TRBV27	TRBJ1-2	ASRGGGSGGYT
TRBV19	TRBJ1-5	ASSTGHTGNQPQH
TRBV7-9	TRBJ1-1	ASSLEAGYTEAF
TRBV7-8	TRBJ2-1	ASSLVAASELIDLNEQF
TRBV11-2	TRBJ2-1	ASSPRTSGNPHEQF
TRBV20-1	TRBJ1-2	SATTGNGYT
TRBV7-6	TRBJ2-1	ASALGTSGLNEQF
TRBV9	TRBJ2-7	ASSEDRDHEQY
TRBV7-3	NA	ASSLTGSEQY
TRBV7-3	TRBJ1-1	ASSLDGGASAEAF
TRBV5-1	TRBJ2-1	ASSLRTTGSMGEQF
TRBV28	NA	ASRGTSGTYEQY
TRBV9	TRBJ2-2	ASSVGTVGELF
TRBV12-5	TRBJ2-2	ASGSTGGANTGELF
TRBV5-1	TRBJ1-1	ASSDTGGTEAF
TRBV6-6	TRBJ2-2	ASSYSQNTGELF
TRBV11-2	TRBJ2-1	ASSLDRNEQF
TRBV28	TRBJ1-1	ASSLSDRGRVGEAF
TRBV7-9	TRBJ2-5	ASSLSYGRYQETQY
TRBV5-4	TRBJ2-2	ASSAGLAATGELF
TRBV29-1	TRBJ1-5	SVVLTNRDGFGSNQPQH
TRBV18	TRBJ2-1	ASPMASGSNEQF